This T cell receptor beta chain appears in the sequencing data of a study of cytomegalovirus exposure and HLA in healthy donors. Vbeta (60) and Jbeta (13) primers were used in the PCR. Clones were read by immunoSEQ multiplex PCR, and TCRdb kept only the in-frame ones, dropping some. The data contain about 120,000 clones, over 75% of them singletons. This CDR3 spans 17 amino acids. The V end lost 3 bases, the J end lost 3 bases, and 20 bases lay between the germline ends. Germline-derived CDR1 and CDR2 are LGHNA and YSLEER. The donors were healthy bone marrow donors. For this clone: Its specificity is not known.

Findings and caveats of the study: Only CMV serostatus was available as immune exposure information. Many donors carried some public TCRs, although rarity characterized most TCR sequences.

The sample consisted of PBMCs. The gene calls are TRBV4-3 and TRBJ1-1; no clear D gene. The source of this sequence is a man in his forties in good health and CMV-seronegative. CDR3 sequence (DNA): TGCGCCAGCAGCCAGGGTCTACGGGCAAACGGGGACACTGAAGCTTTCTTT. Its translation is CASSQGLRANGDTEAFF.